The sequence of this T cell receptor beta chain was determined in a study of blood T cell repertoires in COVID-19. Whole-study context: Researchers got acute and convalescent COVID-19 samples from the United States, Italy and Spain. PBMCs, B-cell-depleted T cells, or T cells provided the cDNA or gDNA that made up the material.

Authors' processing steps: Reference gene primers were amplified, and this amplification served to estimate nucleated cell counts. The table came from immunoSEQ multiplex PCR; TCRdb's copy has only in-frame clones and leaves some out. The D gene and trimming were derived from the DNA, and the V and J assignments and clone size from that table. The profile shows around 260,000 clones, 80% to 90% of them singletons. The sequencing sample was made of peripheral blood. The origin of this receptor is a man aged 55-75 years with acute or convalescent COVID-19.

The CDR3 sequence: CASSRSRVDEQFF. The CDR3 DNA follows: TGTGCCAGCAGCCGCTCCCGGGTGGATGAGCAGTTCTTC. This chain links TRBV7-9 with TRBJ2-1; no reliable D call. V lost 5 bases and J 8 bases, leaving 13 bases between the germline ends. CDR3 length: 13 residues. Per germline, CDR1 SEHNR and CDR2 FQNEAQ (reference sequence). The full variable domain, completed using reference TRBV7-9 and TRBJ2-1, is DTGVSQNPRHKITKRGQNVTFRCDPISEHNRLYWYRQTLGQGPEFLTYFQNEAQLEKSRLLSDRFSAERPKGSFSTLEIQRTEQGDSAMYLCASSRSRVDEQFFGPGTRLTVL.